This record concerns one T cell receptor beta chain sequence. Its antigen is unknown. No quality values exist for individual bases; no much larger clone is one base distant. This record comes from a study of blood T cell repertoires in COVID-19 (dated by TCRdb to the early 2020s). Context from the whole study: The collaborator samples originated in the United States, Italy and Spain and spanned the acute and convalescent phases of COVID-19. The material from the prospective study consisted of cDNA or gDNA derived from T cells, B-cell-depleted T cells, or PBMCs. Deeply sampled blood TCRbeta repertoires from subjects exposed to, actively infected with, or recovered from COVID-19 were included in the dataset. A freely available public database, intended as a resource for researchers studying the immune response to SARS-CoV-2, is where the repertoires were released. Samples came from the ongoing ImmuneRACE study (first 160 participants) plus 1,254 subjects from 6 global collaborators. The sample metadata nearly always contained a de-identified subject ID, COVID-19 status, age in years and sex. Where HLA class I and class II types were available, the types were taken from metadata supplied by the sample provider, not from assay-based typing. General conclusions and limits of the study: The quantity of clinical and demographic metadata differed by source and by participant and was supplied without curation.

Each collaborating institution followed its own protocols to collect whole blood in K2EDTA tubes. For TCRbeta analysis, collaborators shipped samples as frozen whole blood, isolated PBMCs, or DNA extracted from either of those sample types. Its CDR3 holds 15 amino acids, cysteine through phenylalanine. CDR3 DNA is the only sequence kept; it has 45 bases, read in frame from the first base. V gives up 5 bases and J gives up 0 bases, and the segment between their germline ends measures 11 bases. The germline V gene specifies SGHRS as CDR1 and YFSETQ as CDR2. TCRbeta CDR3 regions were amplified from genomic DNA using the immunoSEQ Assay, a bias-controlled multiplex PCR. The study's own analysis went as follows. Nucleated cell counts per sample were estimated from amplification of reference gene primers within the assay. Sequence reads were collapsed and filtered to measure the absolute abundance of every unique TCRbeta CDR3 rearrangement. For each sample, productive Simpson clonality was calculated by taking the square root of Simpson's diversity index across productive rearrangements. This is the immuneACCESS table as TCRdb keeps it, with only in-frame sequences that have V and J called. A part of the clones is gone; compared with another copy, unresolved V genes explain less than half, and the rest is unexplained. V, J and clone size derive from that table, while D and trimming were established from the DNA sequence. This sample lists roughly 190,000 clones; about 88% were detected once. 1% to 1.4% of the sample comes from the top ten.

The sequencing sample was made of peripheral blood. This receptor was identified in a young man with acute or convalescent COVID-19. The V and J segments used are TRBV5-1 and TRBJ1-4; perhaps TRBD1 is the D gene, with 5 bases matching. The base sequence is TGCGCCAGCAGGTACACAGGCTCAACTAATGAAAAACTGTTTTTT. Translated, it gives CASRYTGSTNEKLFF.